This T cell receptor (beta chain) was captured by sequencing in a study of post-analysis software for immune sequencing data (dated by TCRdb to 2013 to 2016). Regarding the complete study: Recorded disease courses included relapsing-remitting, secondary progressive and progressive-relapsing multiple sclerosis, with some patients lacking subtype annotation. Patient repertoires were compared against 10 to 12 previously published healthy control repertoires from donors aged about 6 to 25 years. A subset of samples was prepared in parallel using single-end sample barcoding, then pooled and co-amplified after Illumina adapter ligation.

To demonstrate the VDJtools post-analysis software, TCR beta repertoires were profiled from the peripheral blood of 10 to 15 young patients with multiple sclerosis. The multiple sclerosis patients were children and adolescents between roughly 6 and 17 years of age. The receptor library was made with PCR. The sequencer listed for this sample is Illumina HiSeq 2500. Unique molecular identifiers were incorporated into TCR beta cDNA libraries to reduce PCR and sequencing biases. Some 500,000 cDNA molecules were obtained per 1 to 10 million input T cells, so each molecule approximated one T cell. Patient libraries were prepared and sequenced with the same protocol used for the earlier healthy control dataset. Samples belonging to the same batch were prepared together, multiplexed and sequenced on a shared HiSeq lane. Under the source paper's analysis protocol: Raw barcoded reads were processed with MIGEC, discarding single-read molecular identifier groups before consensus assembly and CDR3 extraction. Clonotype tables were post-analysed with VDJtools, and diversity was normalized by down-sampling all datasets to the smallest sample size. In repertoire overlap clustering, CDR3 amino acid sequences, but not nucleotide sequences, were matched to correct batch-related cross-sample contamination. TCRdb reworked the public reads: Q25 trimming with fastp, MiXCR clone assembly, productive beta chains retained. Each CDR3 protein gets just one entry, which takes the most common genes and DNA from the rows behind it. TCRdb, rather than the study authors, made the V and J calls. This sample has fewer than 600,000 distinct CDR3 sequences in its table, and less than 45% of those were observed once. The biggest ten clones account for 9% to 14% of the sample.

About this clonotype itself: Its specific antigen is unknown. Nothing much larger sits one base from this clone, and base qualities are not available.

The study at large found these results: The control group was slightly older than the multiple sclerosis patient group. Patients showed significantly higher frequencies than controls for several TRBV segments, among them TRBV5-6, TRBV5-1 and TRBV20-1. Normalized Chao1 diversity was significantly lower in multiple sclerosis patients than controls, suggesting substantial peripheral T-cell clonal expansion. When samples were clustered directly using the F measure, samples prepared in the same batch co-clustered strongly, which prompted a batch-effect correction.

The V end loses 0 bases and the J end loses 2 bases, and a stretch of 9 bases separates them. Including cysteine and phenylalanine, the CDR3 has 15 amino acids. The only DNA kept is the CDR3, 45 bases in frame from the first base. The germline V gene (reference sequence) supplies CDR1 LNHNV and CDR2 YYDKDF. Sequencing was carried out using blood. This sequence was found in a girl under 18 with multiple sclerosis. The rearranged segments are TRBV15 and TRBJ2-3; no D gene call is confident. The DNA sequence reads TGTGCCACCAGCAGAGAAGAACAGCCCACAGATACGCAGTATTTT. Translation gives CATSREEQPTDTQYF.